This entry lists 29 T cell receptor beta chains sequenced from one sample in a study of OX40 agonist ivuxolimab in advanced cancers. Sequencing used immunoSEQ multiplex PCR; TCRdb keeps in-frame clones, though not all of them. Here the sample spans 20,000 to 25,000 clones, 80% to 90% being singletons. This sample comprised CD4+ or CD8+ T cells sorted from blood, obtained in a trial of the OX40 agonist ivuxolimab. The receptors stem from an adult with an advanced solid tumor such as melanoma, head and neck, liver or kidney cancer.

The rearrangement joins TRBV7-3 to TRBJ2-3; D gene uncertain. The CDR3 covers 16 residues. Trimming cost V 5 bases and J 2 bases, with 17 bases left between them. Germline CDR1 is SGHTA and CDR2 is FQGTGA. The CDR3 spells CASSPNRAAYTDTQYF. As DNA, the CDR3 is TGTGCCAGCAGCCCCAACCGGGCGGCATACACAGATACGCAGTATTTT.

This clone has a single count. J is TRBJ2-7 and V is TRBV9; perhaps TRBD1 as D (6 bases). Trimming left V 3 bases short and J 3 bases short, with 10 bases between. The length of the CDR3 is 13 residues. CDR1 and CDR2 from the germline V gene are SGDLS and YYNGEE. The CDR3 spells CASSETGDYEQYF. DNA of the CDR3: TGTGCCAGCAGCGAGACAGGAGACTACGAGCAGTACTTC.

The V and J genes are TRBV9 and TRBJ2-7; 13 nucleotides line up with TRBD2. V was pared by 1 base and J by 5 bases, with 3 bases of the junction left unmatched. This CDR3 comprises 15 residues. Germline V gives CDR1 SGDLS, CDR2 YYNGEE. CDR3 residues: CASSVSGTSGNEQYF. CDR3 in DNA: TGTGCCAGCAGCGTATCTGGGACTAGCGGGAACGAGCAGTACTTC.

V usage is TRBV5-4 and J usage is TRBJ1-1; 8 bases line up with TRBD1. CDR1 SGHNT and CDR2 YYREEE come from the germline V gene (reference sequence). There are 15 residues in the CDR3. Germline trimming cut 4 bases from V and 1 base from J; bases unmatched to any gene: 6. The CDR3 DNA sequence: TGTGCCAGCAGCGACGCCGGGACAGGGAACACTGAAGCTTTCTTT. Translated: CASSDAGTGNTEAFF.

This clone is medium-sized within its sample. The chain combines TRBV9 with TRBJ1-2, with 10 positions matching TRBD1. This CDR3 is built from 15 residues. V lost 3 bases, J lost 3 bases, and 5 bases stayed unmatched. The germline CDR1 and CDR2 sequences are SGDLS and YYNGEE. In DNA, the CDR3 is TGTGCCAGCAGCGAGTGGGGACAGGGGCACTATGGCTACACCTTC. Its protein is CASSEWGQGHYGYTF.

V is TRBV4-1 and J is TRBJ2-6; 8 bases map to TRBD1. The CDR3 is 18 amino acids. V lost 4 bases and J lost 0; bases outside the gene matches: 8. CDR1 is MGHRA and CDR2 is YSYEKL in the germline V gene. The DNA for the CDR3 is TGCGCCAGCAGCCCCAGGGGACAGGTCCGCTCTGGGGCCAACGTCCTGACTTTC. The encoded protein is CASSPRGQVRSGANVLTF.

V gene TRBV7-8 combines with J gene TRBJ2-1; the D is unclear. V was cut by 1 base and J by 1 base, with 5 bases left in between. This CDR3 spans 14 amino acids. Germline loops: CDR1 SGHVS, CDR2 FQNEAQ. CDR3 residues: CASSLVSSYNEQFF. The CDR3 DNA is TGTGCCAGCAGCTTAGTCTCATCCTACAATGAGCAGTTCTTC.

The chain recombines TRBV9 with TRBJ2-2; D is unclear. There are 16 residues in the CDR3. Germline CDR1 reads SGDLS; CDR2 reads YYNGEE. Trimming pared 2 bases from V and 1 base from J, leaving 12 bases between. The chain's CDR3 is CASSVSLVVNTGELFF. CDR3 coding DNA: TGTGCCAGCAGCGTCAGTCTCGTAGTGAACACCGGGGAGCTGTTTTTT. Using reference TRBV9 and TRBJ2-2 for the parts outside the CDR3, the full variable domain is DSGVTQTPKHLITATGQRVTLRCSPRSGDLSVYWYQQSLDQGLQFLIQYYNGEERAKGNILERFSAQQFPDLHSELNLSSLELGDSALYFCASSVSLVVNTGELFFGEGSRLTVL.

As regards this clone: Within the sample, other DNA sequences also encode this same CDR3. V is TRBV30 and J is TRBJ1-2; D gene unclear. Per germline, CDR1 GTSNPN and CDR2 SVGIG (reference sequence). CDR3 size: 11 residues. The V gene lost 5 bases and the J gene lost 4 bases, with 8 bases spanning the gap. CDR3 in amino acids: CAWDRGYGYTF. The CDR3 region has the DNA TGTGCCTGGGATCGGGGCTATGGCTACACCTTC.

This clone has a single count. The chain carries TRBV5-5 and TRBJ2-1; maybe TRBD1 (5 bases). Trimming shortened V by 2 bases and J by 10 bases, and 13 bases separated the two germline ends. Per the germline V gene, CDR1 is SGHKS and CDR2 is YYEKEE (reference sequence). The CDR3 is 13 residues long. CDR3 sequence: CASSFYRTKEQFF. Written as DNA, the CDR3 is TGTGCCAGCAGCTTCTACAGGACCAAAGAGCAGTTCTTC.

This clone was seen a handful of times. The V gene is TRBV6-1, the J gene TRBJ2-5, with TRBD1 matching over 9 bases. V dropped 3 bases and J dropped 4; count of bases not matched to a gene: 9. The germline V gene has CDR1 MNHNS and CDR2 SASEGT. CDR3 size: 16 residues. The CDR3: CASSEIPDRGVETQYF. As DNA, the CDR3 is TGTGCCAGCAGTGAGATTCCCGACAGGGGGGTAGAGACCCAGTACTTC.

The chain recombines TRBV27 with TRBJ2-5, with 8 positions matching TRBD2. This CDR3 is built from 13 residues. Germline CDR1 is MNHEY and CDR2 is SMNVEV (reference sequence). Germline trimming cut 8 bases from V and 5 bases from J; bases unmatched to any gene: 7. CDR3 nucleotides: TGTGCCAGCTCCCCGGCTAGCGGGGAGACCCAGTACTTC. This translates into CASSPASGETQYF.

The CDR3 spells CASSPINGQGSYEQYF. CDR3 bases: TGCGCCAGCAGCCCCATAAATGGACAGGGTTCCTACGAGCAGTACTTC. This sequence joins TRBV5-1 and TRBJ2-7, with TRBD1 identical over 8 bases. V gave up 4 bases and J gave up 1 base; unmatched junction bases: 10. The V gene's germline CDR1 is SGHRS and CDR2 YFSETQ. This CDR3 comprises 16 residues.

The gene calls are TRBV19 and TRBJ2-7; possibly TRBD2 for D (5 bases). The V gene lost 4 bases and the J gene lost 1 base, with 11 bases spanning the gap. Germline V gives CDR1 LNHDA, CDR2 SQIVND (reference sequence). This CDR3 is built from 14 residues. DNA of the CDR3: TGTGCCAGTAGTACCGTGGGAGTATCCTACGAGCAGTACTTC. Translation gives CASSTVGVSYEQYF.

The chain links TRBV30 to TRBJ2-5, with unresolved D. Germline V gene data show CDR1 as GTSNPN and CDR2 as SVGIG (reference sequence). V was clipped by 3 bases and J by 5 bases, with 13 bases between them. The CDR3 runs 13 residues. CDR3 amino acids: CAWSSALGETQYF. The CDR3 DNA sequence: TGTGCCTGGAGCTCGGCGTTGGGGGAGACCCAGTACTTC.

J is TRBJ2-7 and V is TRBV19, with 7 bases fitting TRBD2. The CDR3 is 14 amino acids. Germline lookup yields CDR1 LNHDA and CDR2 SQIVND (reference sequence). With V trimmed by 3 bases and J by 2 bases, 4 bases remained unmatched. The CDR3 DNA follows: TGTGCCAGTAGTATGGCTAGCGGTACCTACGAGCAGTACTTC. Translated, it gives CASSMASGTYEQYF. The full variable domain, rest sourced from reference TRBV19 and TRBJ2-7, is DGGITQSPKYLFRKEGQNVTLSCEQNLNHDAMYWYRQDPGQGLRLIYYSQIVNDFQKGDIAEGYSVSREKKESFPLTVTSAQKNPTAFYLCASSMASGTYEQYFGPGTRLTVT.

The rearrangement uses TRBV5-6 and TRBJ2-5, with 9 positions matching TRBD1. CDR3 length: 13 amino acids. V trimming: 4 bases; J trimming: 5 bases; junction bases outside the gene matches: 3. CDR1 is SGHDT, CDR2 YYEEEE, per germline. The CDR3, as DNA: TGTGCCAGCAGCGTTGGACAGGGGGAGACCCAGTACTTC. Residues: CASSVGQGETQYF.

The chain carries TRBV10-2 and TRBJ2-2; no clear D. The V and J ends lost 2 bases and 6 bases respectively, with 1 base between them. CDR3 length: 11 amino acids. Germline CDR1 reads WSHSY; CDR2 reads SAAADI. This CDR3 is CASSEAGELFF. CDR3 DNA sequence: TGCGCCAGCAGTGAGGCCGGGGAGCTGTTTTTT.

The rearrangement joins TRBV4-3 to TRBJ2-1; unclear D gene. The CDR3 runs 14 residues. V was cut by 1 base and J by 8 bases, with 12 bases left in between. The germline gives CDR1 LGHNA, CDR2 YSLEER. The CDR3 here is CASSQVLVLDEQFF. The DNA of the CDR3 is TGCGCCAGCAGCCAAGTTCTAGTTTTAGATGAGCAGTTCTTC.

The chain links TRBV9 to TRBJ2-7; 13 bases match TRBD2. CDR3 length equals 16 residues. Germline lookup yields CDR1 SGDLS and CDR2 YYNGEE. J was trimmed by 3 bases and V by 2 bases; bases with no gene match: 5. CDR3 bases: TGTGCCAGCAGCGTCCGGACTAGCGGGAGCGTCTACGAGCAGTACTTC. Translation gives CASSVRTSGSVYEQYF.

There are a few counts of this clone. This chain connects TRBV11-2 to TRBJ2-1; TRBD2 matches at 8 bases. Unmatched junction bases numbered 5, after V lost 1 base and J lost 0 bases. CDR1 and CDR2 from the germline V gene are SGHAT and FQNNGV. CDR3 length: 17 amino acids. The CDR3 is CASSLGSGGFSYNEQFF. CDR3 DNA sequence: TGTGCCAGCAGCTTAGGAAGCGGGGGTTTCTCCTACAATGAGCAGTTCTTC.

This chain connects TRBV6-5 to TRBJ1-1; D remains unclear. CDR3 length: 11 residues. Germline V gives CDR1 MNHEY, CDR2 SVGAGI. V was clipped by 10 bases and J by 3 bases, with 9 bases between them. The CDR3 region is CATSGDTEAFF. As DNA, the CDR3 is TGTGCCACCTCCGGAGACACTGAAGCTTTCTTT.

The V and J genes are TRBV6-5 and TRBJ2-1; 12 bases are shared with TRBD2. The length of the CDR3 is 14 residues. Germline V gene sequence: CDR1 MNHEY, CDR2 SVGAGI. The V segment lost 6 bases and the J segment 9 bases; nucleotides outside the gene matches: 6. CDR3 sequence reads: CASSLRLAGAEQFF. The CDR3 DNA reads as TGTGCCAGCAGCCTGAGACTAGCGGGAGCTGAGCAGTTCTTC.

CDR3 region: CASSLGSGSSSYEQYF. CDR3 in DNA: TGTGCCAGCAGCTTGGGTAGCGGGAGTAGCTCCTACGAGCAGTACTTC. J is TRBJ2-7 and V is TRBV5-4, with 9 bases aligning to TRBD2. Germline CDR1 SGHNT, CDR2 YYREEE (reference sequence). The CDR3 covers 16 residues. J lost 0 bases, V lost 0 bases, and 4 bases had no gene match.

This rearrangement joins TRBV27 to TRBJ2-7; 12 bases map to TRBD2. Trimming at V came to 6 bases and at J to 2 bases, leaving 23 bases not matched to a gene. This CDR3 is built from 21 residues. CDR1 MNHEY and CDR2 SMNVEV come from the germline V gene (reference sequence). CDR3 amino acids: CASRLYGVPTPASGRAYEQYF. The CDR3 coding sequence is TGTGCCAGCAGACTTTATGGGGTCCCAACTCCCGCTAGCGGGAGGGCCTACGAGCAGTACTTC.

This clone was counted a single time. V is TRBV11-2 and J is TRBJ2-2, with TRBD1 matching 8 bases. Losses at the gene ends were 2 bases for V and 6 bases for J; bases not matched to a gene: 2. The CDR3 has 14 residues. CDR1 is SGHAT, CDR2 FQNNGV, per germline. The chain's CDR3 is CASSLQGASGELFF. CDR3 in DNA: TGTGCCAGCAGCTTACAGGGGGCGTCCGGGGAGCTGTTTTTT.

The V call is TRBV27, the J call TRBJ2-1; D possibly corresponds to TRBD1 (6 bases). Germline V lookup: CDR1 MNHEY, CDR2 SMNVEV (reference sequence). The CDR3 extends over 15 amino acids. Between the trimmed V and J ends, which lost 6 bases and 0 bases, there was a span of 12 bases. CDR3 sequence (DNA): TGTGCCAGCAGGCAGGGGTGGGGCTCCTACAATGAGCAGTTCTTC. It translates to CASRQGWGSYNEQFF.

This chain connects TRBV6-1 to TRBJ1-5, with a tentative D call TRBD1 (6 bases). Germline CDR1 reads MNHNS; CDR2 reads SASEGT. V was pared by 7 bases and J by 4 bases, with 17 bases between. The CDR3 runs to 15 residues. In DNA, the CDR3 is TGTGCCAGCAATGCACAGGGTCTGCGGAATCAGCCCCAGCATTTT. Translated: CASNAQGLRNQPQHF.

In its sample, this clone ranks as medium-sized. The V and J genes are TRBV13 and TRBJ1-2; no reliable D call. The CDR3 spans 13 residues. V was cut by 1 base and J by 7 bases, with 10 bases left in between. Germline-derived CDR1 and CDR2 are PRHDT and FYEKMQ (reference sequence). CDR3 coding DNA: TGTGCCAGCAGCTTAGTTTTGGTTGGTGGCTACACCTTC. Residues: CASSLVLVGGYTF.